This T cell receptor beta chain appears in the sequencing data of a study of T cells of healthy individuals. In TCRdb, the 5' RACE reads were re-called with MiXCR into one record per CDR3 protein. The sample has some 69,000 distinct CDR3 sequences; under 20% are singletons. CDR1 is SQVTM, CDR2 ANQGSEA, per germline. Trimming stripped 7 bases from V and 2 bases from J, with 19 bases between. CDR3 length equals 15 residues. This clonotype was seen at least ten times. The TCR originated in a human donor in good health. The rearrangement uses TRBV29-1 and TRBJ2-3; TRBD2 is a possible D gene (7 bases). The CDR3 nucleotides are TGCAGCGGAGGGGGGGGCCCCCACTTCACAGATACGCAGTATTTT. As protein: CSGGGGPHFTDTQYF.